The 31 T cell receptor beta chains listed next were all sequenced from one sample in a study of CD8 T cells in ankylosing spondylitis. In TCRdb, the 5' RACE reads were re-called with MiXCR into one record per CDR3 protein. The data contain around 18,000 distinct CDR3 sequences, under 8.5% of them singletons. Input material: blood. Source of these receptors: a male donor with ankylosing spondylitis or in good health (not recorded which).

This clonotype showed up just a few times. V is TRBV10-2 and J is TRBJ1-4; no definite D call. The CDR3 consists of 13 residues. With 4 bases removed from V and 5 bases from J, the gap between germline ends came to 8 bases. Germline CDR1 is WSHSY and CDR2 is SAAADI. In DNA, the CDR3 is TGCGCCAGCAGTGCGTGGGGAAATGAAAAACTGTTTTTT. This codes for CASSAWGNEKLFF.

This clonotype occurred many times. Written as DNA, the CDR3 is TGTGCCAGCAGCTTACCGGAATTAGCAGGTGGCTACACCTTC. Its translation is CASSLPELAGGYTF. The J gene is TRBJ1-2, the V gene TRBV7-2; D not certain. Germline CDR1 is SGHTA and CDR2 is FQGNSA. V was shortened by 2 bases and J by 7 bases, with 14 bases between the two germline ends. The CDR3 totals 14 residues. Full variable domain (rest looked up from reference TRBV7-2 and TRBJ1-2): GAGVSQSPSNKVTEKGKDVELRCDPISGHTALYWYRQSLGQGLEFLIYFQGNSAPDKSGLPSDRFSAERTGGSVSTLTIQRTQQEDSAVYLCASSLPELAGGYTFGSGTRLTVV.

This clonotype was detected many times. The gene calls are TRBV12-3 or TRBV12-4 and TRBJ1-1; maybe TRBD1 (6 bases). The CDR3 runs 13 residues. The V end lost 1 base, the J end lost 8 bases, and 11 bases lay between the germline ends. Written as DNA, the CDR3 is TGTGCCAGCAGTTTAGGGGGGGCGCGGGAAGCTTTCTTT. Translation: CASSLGGAREAFF.

This clonotype has at least ten counts. The V call is TRBV7-2, the J call TRBJ2-1; 10 bases align to TRBD2. Germline-derived CDR1 and CDR2 are SGHTA and FQGNSA. V trimming: 5 bases; J trimming: 4 bases; junction bases outside the gene matches: 5. CDR3 length: 15 amino acids. CDR3 sequence reads: CASSPGLAPYNEQFF. DNA for the CDR3: TGTGCCAGCAGCCCGGGACTAGCGCCTTACAATGAGCAGTTCTTC. Variable domain in full (rest from reference TRBV7-2 and TRBJ2-1): GAGVSQSPSNKVTEKGKDVELRCDPISGHTALYWYRQSLGQGLEFLIYFQGNSAPDKSGLPSDRFSAERTGGSVSTLTIQRTQQEDSAVYLCASSPGLAPYNEQFFGPGTRLTVL.

This clonotype has at least ten counts. This chain links TRBV4-3 with TRBJ2-1, with a tentative D call TRBD2 (5 bases). Germline CDR1 is LGHNA and CDR2 is YSLEER. With 0 bases removed from V and 6 bases from J, the gap between germline ends came to 18 bases. This CDR3 has 17 residues. The CDR3 DNA sequence: TGCGCCAGCAGCCAAGAGGCCGGAGGCAATATAGGCAATGAGCAGTTCTTC. The encoded protein is CASSQEAGGNIGNEQFF.

The V call is TRBV20-1, the J call TRBJ2-1, with TRBD1 matching 7 bases. J gave up 4 bases and V 7 bases, and 7 bases lay outside the gene matches. CDR1 DFQATT and CDR2 SNEGSKA come from the germline V gene (reference sequence). CDR3 length equals 13 residues. CDR3 in DNA: TGCAGTGTAAGGGGGCTCGGTTACAATGAGCAGTTCTTC. Its translation: CSVRGLGYNEQFF.

V is TRBV5-4 and J is TRBJ2-2, with D perhaps TRBD2 (5 bases). The CDR3 is 15 amino acids. The V end lost 0 bases, the J end lost 7 bases, and 13 bases lay between the germline ends. Germline V gives CDR1 SGHNT, CDR2 YYREEE (reference sequence). CDR3 nucleotides: TGTGCCAGCAGCTTGGGACTACATGGTGGCGGGGAGCTGTTTTTT. Amino acids: CASSLGLHGGGELFF.

This clonotype was picked up many times. The chain recombines TRBV12-3 or TRBV12-4 with TRBJ2-1; TRBD1 matches at 12 bases. The ends lost 5 bases at V and 10 bases at J; junction bases unmatched: 9. The CDR3 is 15 amino acids. CDR3 coding DNA: TGTGCCAGCAGTCCCTGGGACAGGGGGCGCGGGGAGCAGTTCTTC. Translated: CASSPWDRGRGEQFF.

This clonotype turned up a few times. The gene calls are TRBV2 and TRBJ2-7; D uncertain. Trimming removed 5 bases from V and 5 bases from J, with 13 bases in between. The CDR3 is made up of 13 amino acids. CDR1 is SNHLY, CDR2 FYNNEI, per germline. For the CDR3, the DNA is TGTGCCAGCAGTCTGGGTCCGACAAACGAGCAGTACTTC. This encodes CASSLGPTNEQYF.

This clonotype appeared a few times. This CDR3 is CASRRAESTQQYF. The CDR3 nucleotides read TGTGCCAGCAGAAGGGCAGAGTCTACGCAGCAGTACTTC. V and J are TRBV6-5 and TRBJ2-7; D gene unclear. The ends were cut back, 6 bases at V and 8 bases at J, with 17 bases in the middle. Germline V CDR1 and CDR2: MNHEY, SVGAGI. CDR3 length equals 13 residues.

Many counts were recorded for this clonotype. This chain links TRBV4-3 with TRBJ2-5; D is unresolved. Trimming pared 4 bases from V and 4 bases from J, leaving 13 bases between. CDR1 is LGHNA, CDR2 YSLEER, per germline. CDR3 length: 14 amino acids. CDR3 region: CASSRVRVGETQYF. In DNA form, the CDR3 reads TGCGCCAGCAGCCGAGTAAGGGTTGGAGAGACCCAGTACTTC.

There are a few counts of this clonotype. The chain carries TRBV5-1 and TRBJ2-1; 11 nucleotides align to TRBD2. Losses at the gene ends were 1 base for V and 0 bases for J; bases not matched to a gene: 0. Germline V gene sequence: CDR1 SGHRS, CDR2 YFSETQ. The CDR3 sequence is 16 residues long. CDR3: CASSLTSGSSYNEQFF. The CDR3 bases are TGCGCCAGCAGCTTGACTAGCGGGAGCTCCTACAATGAGCAGTTCTTC.

This clonotype has just a few counts. The rearrangement uses TRBV6-5 and TRBJ2-4, with D perhaps assigned TRBD1 or TRBD2 (5 bases each). The CDR3 runs 13 residues. V was shortened by 5 bases and J by 5 bases, with 10 bases between the two germline ends. The germline V gene has CDR1 MNHEY and CDR2 SVGAGI. CDR3: CASSRTGQNIQYF. The DNA for the CDR3 is TGTGCCAGCAGTAGGACGGGACAAAACATTCAGTACTTC.

This chain joins TRBV7-7 and TRBJ2-7; perhaps TRBD2 as D (6 bases). CDR3 size: 15 residues. Germline assignment: CDR1 SSHAT and CDR2 FNYEAQ (reference sequence). Between the trimmed V and J ends, which lost 1 base and 9 bases, there was a span of 19 bases. The CDR3 nucleotides are TGTGCCAGCAGCTTAGGTCTGGCGGGGACGTCGGGGCAGTACTTC. This translates into CASSLGLAGTSGQYF.

This clonotype was recorded a few times. The J gene is TRBJ2-1, the V gene TRBV29-1; 10 nucleotides align to TRBD2. Germline loops: CDR1 SQVTM, CDR2 ANQGSEA. V dropped 4 bases and J dropped 3; count of bases not matched to a gene: 6. CDR3 length: 15 amino acids. The CDR3 DNA is TGCAGCGTTGCAACTAGCGGGATAGACTACAATGAGCAGTTCTTC. This gives the protein CSVATSGIDYNEQFF.

Ten or more counts support this clonotype. The J gene is TRBJ2-3, the V gene TRBV20-1; the D gene is possibly TRBD2 (6 bases). The V end lost 6 bases, the J end lost 6 bases, and 22 bases lay between the germline ends. CDR3 length: 15 amino acids. Germline CDR1 is DFQATT and CDR2 is SNEGSKA (reference sequence). CDR3 sequence reads: CSASEDGRFEDTQYF. The DNA for the CDR3 is TGCAGTGCCAGTGAGGACGGGAGATTTGAGGATACGCAGTATTTT.

This clonotype was seen many times. The J gene is TRBJ2-3, the V gene TRBV12-3 or TRBV12-4, with 10 bases aligning to TRBD2. V lost 3 bases to trimming and J lost 6 bases; unmatched junction nucleotides: 15. This CDR3 comprises 18 residues. The CDR3 sequence is CASSLSGRAEYDQDTQYF. CDR3 DNA sequence: TGTGCCAGCAGTTTGAGCGGGAGGGCCGAATACGATCAGGATACGCAGTATTTT.

This clonotype came up many times. The chain recombines TRBV4-3 with TRBJ2-2; 8 bases align to TRBD1. V dropped 0 bases and J dropped 4; count of bases not matched to a gene: 7. This CDR3 is 17 amino acids long. CDR1 is LGHNA and CDR2 is YSLEER in the germline V gene. CDR3 bases: TGCGCCAGCAGCCAAGAAGGACAGGGTGAGGTCACCGGGGAGCTGTTTTTT. As protein: CASSQEGQGEVTGELFF.

This clonotype qualifies as medium-sized. The chain combines TRBV5-6 with TRBJ2-1; perhaps D is TRBD1 or TRBD2 (5 bases each). The V end lost 3 bases, the J end lost 6 bases, and 10 bases lay between the germline ends. Germline-derived CDR1 and CDR2 are SGHDT and YYEEEE. CDR3 length equals 13 residues. For the CDR3, the DNA is TGTGCCAGCAGCTGGGGGACGGTCAATGAGCAGTTCTTC. As protein: CASSWGTVNEQFF.

This clonotype was counted at least ten times. CDR3 amino acids: CASITGSGETQYF. DNA of the CDR3: TGTGCCAGCATCACCGGATCCGGGGAGACCCAGTACTTC. This chain uses TRBV28 with TRBJ2-5; unclear D gene. This CDR3 comprises 13 residues. The germline V and J ends were trimmed by 7 bases and 5 bases, with 14 bases remaining between them. Germline loops: CDR1 MDHEN, CDR2 SYDVKM.

This clonotype came up many times. The rearrangement links TRBV7-2 to TRBJ2-1; D is ambiguous. Between the trimmed V and J ends, which lost 1 base and 0 bases, there was a span of 7 bases. The CDR3 runs 15 residues. CDR1 and CDR2 (germline): SGHTA, FQGNSA. CDR3 in DNA: TGTGCCAGCAGCTTAGAGGGCCGCTCCTACAATGAGCAGTTCTTC. This codes for CASSLEGRSYNEQFF.

This clonotype has only a few counts. V gene TRBV7-2 combines with J gene TRBJ2-1, with D perhaps matching TRBD2 (5 bases). Trimming removed 5 bases at V and 5 bases at J, with 13 bases between. In germline, CDR1 is SGHTA, CDR2 FQGNSA. This CDR3 is 14 amino acids long. The CDR3 reads CASSPSSYHNEQFF. Written as DNA, the CDR3 is TGTGCCAGCAGCCCATCTAGCTACCACAATGAGCAGTTCTTC.

V is TRBV20-1 and J is TRBJ2-1; D may correspond to TRBD1 or TRBD2 (6 bases each). Trimming removed 5 bases from V and 4 bases from J, with 21 bases in between. CDR3 size: 16 residues. Germline CDR1 reads DFQATT; CDR2 reads SNEGSKA (reference sequence). The CDR3 bases are TGCAGTGCTCAAAGGGGGGACCCTATCTTTTACAATGAGCAGTTCTTC. Protein product: CSAQRGDPIFYNEQFF.

The chain joins TRBV6-6 to TRBJ2-2, with 8 bases lining up with TRBD2. The CDR3 runs 17 residues. J was trimmed by 2 bases and V by 5 bases; bases with no gene match: 10. Germline-derived CDR1 and CDR2 are MNHNY and SVGAGI (reference sequence). DNA of the CDR3: TGTGCCAGCAGTCGGGTCCGGGAGGGTAAAAACACCGGGGAGCTGTTTTTT. It translates to CASSRVREGKNTGELFF.

The V gene is TRBV20-1, the J gene TRBJ2-2; no clear D. The CDR3 extends over 13 amino acids. V shed 3 bases and J shed 2 bases, with 7 bases lying between them. CDR1 is DFQATT, CDR2 SNEGSKA, per germline (reference sequence). The chain's CDR3 is CSASGVNTGELFF. The CDR3, as DNA: TGCAGTGCTAGCGGCGTAAACACCGGGGAGCTGTTTTTT.

The chain carries TRBV19 and TRBJ2-2; D may be TRBD1 or TRBD2 (5 bases each). The CDR3 loop spans 14 amino acids. V dropped 7 bases and J dropped 9 bases, with 18 bases sitting between them. The V gene's germline CDR1 is LNHDA and CDR2 SQIVND (reference sequence). In DNA form, the CDR3 reads TGTGCCAGTAAATCGTCCCCAGGGACCTGGGAGCTGTTTTTT. It yields the protein CASKSSPGTWELFF.

In this sample, this clonotype turned up many times. The chain links TRBV7-9 to TRBJ2-1, with 9 bases identical to TRBD2. Germline trimming cut 1 base from V and 9 bases from J; bases unmatched to any gene: 7. This CDR3 is built from 15 residues. Per the germline V gene, CDR1 is SEHNR and CDR2 is FQNEAQ (reference sequence). The CDR3 here is CASSLGVTSGSEQFF. CDR3 bases: TGTGCCAGCAGCTTAGGAGTGACTAGCGGTAGTGAGCAGTTCTTC.

This clonotype appeared many times. V gene TRBV25-1 combines with J gene TRBJ1-5, with D hard to call. The CDR3 length is 15 residues. Germline-derived CDR1 and CDR2 are MGHDK and SYGVNS. Trimming removed 5 bases from V and 0 bases from J, with 11 bases in between. For the CDR3, the DNA is TGTGCCAGCAGTCCCGGGCGCGATAGCAATCAGCCCCAGCATTTT. Protein sequence: CASSPGRDSNQPQHF.

The chain combines TRBV7-2 with TRBJ2-7; D remains ambiguous. The V gene's germline CDR1 is SGHTA and CDR2 FQGNSA. The CDR3 consists of 15 residues. V was clipped by 1 base and J by 2 bases, with 12 bases between them. The chain's CDR3 is CASSLVSGGTYEQYF. DNA for the CDR3: TGTGCCAGCAGCTTAGTTTCCGGCGGCACCTACGAGCAGTACTTC.

The V call is TRBV20-1, the J call TRBJ1-5; TRBD1 matches at 7 bases. V shed 3 bases, J shed 4 bases, and the junction held 6 bases outside the gene matches. Germline CDR1 reads DFQATT; CDR2 reads SNEGSKA (reference sequence). The CDR3 contains 14 residues. The CDR3 is CSASLGQPNQPQHF. The CDR3 DNA follows: TGCAGTGCTAGTCTGGGACAGCCGAATCAGCCCCAGCATTTT.

This clonotype was seen at least ten times. This chain joins TRBV7-6 and TRBJ2-2; TRBD2 matches 7 bases. The CDR3 length is 15 residues. The V and J ends lost 0 bases and 7 bases, in that order; junction bases with no gene match: 5. Germline loops: CDR1 SGHVS, CDR2 FNYEAQ. The CDR3 bases are TGTGCCAGCAGCTTAGCGGGAGGGCCCGGCGGGGAGCTGTTTTTT. Protein product: CASSLAGGPGGELFF.